This TCR beta chain was sequenced during a study of blood T cell repertoires in COVID-19. As for the study in general: The study drew acute and convalescent COVID-19 samples from the United States, Italy and Spain. In each case, the material was cDNA or gDNA derived from T cells, B-cell-depleted T cells, or PBMCs.

The CDR3 covers 14 residues. The germline V gene has CDR1 LNHDA and CDR2 SQIVND (reference sequence). Trimming left V 10 bases short and J 12 bases short, with 28 bases between. Authors' analysis steps: Reference gene primer amplification gave nucleated cell count estimates. Data came from immunoSEQ multiplex PCR; TCRdb stores just in-frame clones and leaves some out. The V and J calls and clone size come from that table; D and trimming were worked out from the DNA. The sample contains 240,000 or so clones, around nine tenths of which appear only once. This clonotype was sampled from a woman in her 70s with active or convalescent COVID-19. The sample taken for sequencing was peripheral blood. The rearrangement links TRBV19 to TRBJ2-7; weak D call: TRBD1 (8 bases). CDR3 in DNA: TGTGCCACCAAGGGGGGGGCAGGGGGCGACGCATGGTACTTC. Protein: CATKGGAGGDAWYF. Complete variable domain (other parts from reference TRBV19 and TRBJ2-7): DGGITQSPKYLFRKEGQNVTLSCEQNLNHDAMYWYRQDPGQGLRLIYYSQIVNDFQKGDIAEGYSVSREKKESFPLTVTSAQKNPTAFYLCATKGGAGGDAWYFGPGTRLTVT.